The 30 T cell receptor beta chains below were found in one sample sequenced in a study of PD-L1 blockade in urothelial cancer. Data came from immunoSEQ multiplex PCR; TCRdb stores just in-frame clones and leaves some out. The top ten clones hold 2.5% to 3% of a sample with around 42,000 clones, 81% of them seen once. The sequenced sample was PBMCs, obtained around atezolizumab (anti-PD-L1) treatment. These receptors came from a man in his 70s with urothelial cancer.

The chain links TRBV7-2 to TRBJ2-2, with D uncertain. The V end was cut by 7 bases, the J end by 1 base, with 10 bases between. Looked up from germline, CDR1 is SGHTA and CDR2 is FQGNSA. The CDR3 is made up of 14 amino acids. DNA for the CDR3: TGTGCCAGCACTTCGACGGGGAACACCGGGGAGCTGTTTTTT. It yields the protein CASTSTGNTGELFF.

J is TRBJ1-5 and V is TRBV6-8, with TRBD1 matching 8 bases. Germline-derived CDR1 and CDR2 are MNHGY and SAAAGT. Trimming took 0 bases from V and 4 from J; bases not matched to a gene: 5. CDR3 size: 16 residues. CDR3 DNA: TGTGCCAGCAGTTACTCGGACAGGGCTCGGAATCAGCCCCAGCATTTT. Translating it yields CASSYSDRARNQPQHF.

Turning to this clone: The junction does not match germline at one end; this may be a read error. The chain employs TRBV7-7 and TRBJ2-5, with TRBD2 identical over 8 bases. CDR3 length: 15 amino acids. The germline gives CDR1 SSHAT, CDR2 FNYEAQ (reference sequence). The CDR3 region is CASSLAGWGGETQYF. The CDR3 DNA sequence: TGTGCTAGCAGCTTAGCGGGATGGGGAGGAGAGACCCAGTACTTC.

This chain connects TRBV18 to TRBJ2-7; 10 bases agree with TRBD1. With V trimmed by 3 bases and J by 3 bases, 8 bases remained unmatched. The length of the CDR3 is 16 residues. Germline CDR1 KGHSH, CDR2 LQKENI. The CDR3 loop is CASSPNSGTGVYEQYF. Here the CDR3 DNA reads TGTGCCAGCTCACCGAATTCCGGGACAGGGGTCTACGAGCAGTACTTC.

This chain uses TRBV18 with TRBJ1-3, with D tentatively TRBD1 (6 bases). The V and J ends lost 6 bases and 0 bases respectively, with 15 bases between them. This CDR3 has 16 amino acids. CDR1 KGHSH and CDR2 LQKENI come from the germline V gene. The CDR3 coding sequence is TGTGCCAGCTCCGGACAGATCTCAGACTCTGGAAACACCATATATTTT. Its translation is CASSGQISDSGNTIYF.

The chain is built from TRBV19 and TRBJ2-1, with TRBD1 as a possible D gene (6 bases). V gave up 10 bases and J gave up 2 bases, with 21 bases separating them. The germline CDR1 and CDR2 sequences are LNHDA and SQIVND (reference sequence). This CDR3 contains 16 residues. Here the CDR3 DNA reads TGTGCCACCACCAGGACAGATACGTTTACCTACAATGAGCAGTTCTTC. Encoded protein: CATTRTDTFTYNEQFF. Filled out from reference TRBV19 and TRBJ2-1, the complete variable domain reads DGGITQSPKYLFRKEGQNVTLSCEQNLNHDAMYWYRQDPGQGLRLIYYSQIVNDFQKGDIAEGYSVSREKKESFPLTVTSAQKNPTAFYLCATTRTDTFTYNEQFFGPGTRLTVL.

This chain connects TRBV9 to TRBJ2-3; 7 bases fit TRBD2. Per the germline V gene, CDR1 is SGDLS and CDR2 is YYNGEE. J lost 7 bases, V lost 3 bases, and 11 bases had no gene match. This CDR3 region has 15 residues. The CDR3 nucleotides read TGTGCCAGCAGCGCCAACCGGAGGGGAGGGAATACGCAGTATTTT. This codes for CASSANRRGGNTQYF.

In DNA form, the CDR3 reads TGTGCCAGCAGCACCCCCGGGGGGACGCAGTATTTT. It is translated as CASSTPGGTQYF. V gene TRBV7-2 combines with J gene TRBJ2-3; TRBD2 agrees at 7 bases. V was clipped by 5 bases and J by 9 bases; unmatched bases: 5. Per the germline V gene, CDR1 is SGHTA and CDR2 is FQGNSA. This CDR3 contains 12 residues.

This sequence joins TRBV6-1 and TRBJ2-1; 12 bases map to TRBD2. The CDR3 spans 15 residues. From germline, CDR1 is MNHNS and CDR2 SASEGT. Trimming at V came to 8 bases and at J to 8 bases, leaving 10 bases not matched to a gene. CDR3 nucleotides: TGTGCCAGCCTCATGACTAGCGGGAGAATTGATGAGCAGTTCTTC. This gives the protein CASLMTSGRIDEQFF.

CDR3 in DNA: TGTGCCAGCAGCTATAGCGGGAGAGACGATGAGCAGTTCTTC. It codes for CASSYSGRDDEQFF. This chain uses TRBV7-9 with TRBJ2-1; 9 nucleotides match TRBD2. V was clipped by 4 bases and J by 8 bases; unmatched bases: 6. The length of the CDR3 is 14 residues. Per the germline V gene, CDR1 is SEHNR and CDR2 is FQNEAQ (reference sequence). Variable domain in full (rest from reference TRBV7-9 and TRBJ2-1): DTGVSQNPRHKITKRGQNVTFRCDPISEHNRLYWYRQTLGQGPEFLTYFQNEAQLEKSRLLSDRFSAERPKGSFSTLEIQRTEQGDSAMYLCASSYSGRDDEQFFGPGTRLTVL.

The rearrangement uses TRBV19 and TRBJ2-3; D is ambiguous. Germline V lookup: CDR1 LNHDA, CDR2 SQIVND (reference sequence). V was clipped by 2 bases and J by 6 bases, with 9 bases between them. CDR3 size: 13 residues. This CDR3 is CASSIHPADTQYF. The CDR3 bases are TGTGCCAGTAGTATACACCCAGCGGATACGCAGTATTTT.

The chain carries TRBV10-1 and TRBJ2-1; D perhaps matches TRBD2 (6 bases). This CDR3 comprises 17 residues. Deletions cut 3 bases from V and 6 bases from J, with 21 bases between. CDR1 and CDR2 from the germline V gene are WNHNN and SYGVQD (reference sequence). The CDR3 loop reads CASSDIPLARPPNEQFF. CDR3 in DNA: TGCGCCAGCAGTGATATCCCCCTAGCGAGACCACCCAATGAGCAGTTCTTC.

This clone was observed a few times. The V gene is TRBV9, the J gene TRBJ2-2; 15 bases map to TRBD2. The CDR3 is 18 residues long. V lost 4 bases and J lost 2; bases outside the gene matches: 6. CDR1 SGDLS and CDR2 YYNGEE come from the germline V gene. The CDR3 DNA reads TGTGCCAGCAGCTGGGGACTAGCGGGAGGAGTCAACACCGGGGAGCTGTTTTTT. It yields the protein CASSWGLAGGVNTGELFF.

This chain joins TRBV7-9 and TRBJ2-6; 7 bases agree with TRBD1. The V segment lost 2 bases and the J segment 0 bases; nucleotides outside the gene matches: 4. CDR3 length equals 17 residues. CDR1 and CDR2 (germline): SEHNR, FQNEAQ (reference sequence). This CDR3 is CASSLRDSLSGANVLTF. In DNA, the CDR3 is TGTGCCAGCAGCTTAAGGGACAGTCTCTCTGGGGCCAACGTCCTGACTTTC.

The CDR3 reads CASSSSVYNEQFF. The CDR3 DNA reads as TGTGCCAGCAGTTCCTCAGTATACAATGAGCAGTTCTTC. The chain combines TRBV5-4 with TRBJ2-1; D is ambiguous. Trimming pared 5 bases from V and 4 bases from J, leaving 10 bases between. CDR1 is SGHNT and CDR2 is YYREEE in the germline V gene (reference sequence). The CDR3 is made up of 13 amino acids.

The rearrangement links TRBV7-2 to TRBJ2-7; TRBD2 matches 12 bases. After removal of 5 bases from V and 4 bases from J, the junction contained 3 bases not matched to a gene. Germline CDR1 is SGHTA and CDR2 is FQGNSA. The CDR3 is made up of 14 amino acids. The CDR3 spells CASSPGLAGYEQYF. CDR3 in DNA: TGTGCCAGCAGCCCCGGACTAGCGGGGTACGAGCAGTACTTC.

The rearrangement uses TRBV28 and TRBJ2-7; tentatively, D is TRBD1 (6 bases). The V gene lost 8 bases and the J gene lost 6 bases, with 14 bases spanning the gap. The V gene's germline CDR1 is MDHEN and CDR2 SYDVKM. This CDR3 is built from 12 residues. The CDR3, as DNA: TGTGCCAGCTGGGGGCGGCGTCGCGAGCAGTACTTC. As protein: CASWGRRREQYF.

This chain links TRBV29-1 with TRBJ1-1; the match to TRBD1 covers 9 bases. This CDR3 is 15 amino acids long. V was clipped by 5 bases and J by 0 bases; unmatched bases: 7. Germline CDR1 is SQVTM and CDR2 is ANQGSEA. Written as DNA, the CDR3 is TGCAGCGTTAGGGGGGACAGGGAGATGAACACTGAAGCTTTCTTT. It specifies CSVRGDREMNTEAFF.

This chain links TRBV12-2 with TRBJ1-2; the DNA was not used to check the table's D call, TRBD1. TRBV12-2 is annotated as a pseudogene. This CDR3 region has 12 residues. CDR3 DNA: TGTGCAAGTCGCCCCACAGCCTATGGCTACACCTTC. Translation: CASRPTAYGYTF.

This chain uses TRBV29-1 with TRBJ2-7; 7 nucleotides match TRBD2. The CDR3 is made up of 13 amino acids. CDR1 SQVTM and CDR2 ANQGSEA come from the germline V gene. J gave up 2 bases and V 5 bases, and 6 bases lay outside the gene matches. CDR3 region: CSVWEAGAYEQYF. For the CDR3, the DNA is TGCAGCGTTTGGGAGGCGGGGGCCTACGAGCAGTACTTC.

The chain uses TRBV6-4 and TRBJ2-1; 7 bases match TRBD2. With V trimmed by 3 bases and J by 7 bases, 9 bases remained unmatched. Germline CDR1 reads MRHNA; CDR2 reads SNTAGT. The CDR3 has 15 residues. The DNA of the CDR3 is TGTGCCAGCAGTGAATCGGGGGGAGGTGTGAATGAGCAGTTCTTC. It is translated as CASSESGGGVNEQFF.

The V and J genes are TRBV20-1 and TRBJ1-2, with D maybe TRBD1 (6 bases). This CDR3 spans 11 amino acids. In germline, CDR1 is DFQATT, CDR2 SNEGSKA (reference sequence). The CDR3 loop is CGATGLGGYTF. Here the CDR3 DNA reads TGCGGGGCCACAGGGTTAGGGGGCTACACCTTC.

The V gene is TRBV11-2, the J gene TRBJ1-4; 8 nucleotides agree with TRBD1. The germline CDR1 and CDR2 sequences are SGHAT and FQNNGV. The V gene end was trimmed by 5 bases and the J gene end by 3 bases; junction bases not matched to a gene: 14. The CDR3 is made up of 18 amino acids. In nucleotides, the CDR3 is TGTGCCAGCAGCGTGACGGGACAGGTCCTGGCGGCTAATGAAAAACTGTTTTTT. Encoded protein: CASSVTGQVLAANEKLFF.

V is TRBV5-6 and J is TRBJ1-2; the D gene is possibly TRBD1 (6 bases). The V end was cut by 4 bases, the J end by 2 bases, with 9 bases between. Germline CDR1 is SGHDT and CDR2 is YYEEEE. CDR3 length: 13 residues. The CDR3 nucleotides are TGTGCCAGCAGCCCCACAGGGAACTATGGCTACACCTTC. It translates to CASSPTGNYGYTF.

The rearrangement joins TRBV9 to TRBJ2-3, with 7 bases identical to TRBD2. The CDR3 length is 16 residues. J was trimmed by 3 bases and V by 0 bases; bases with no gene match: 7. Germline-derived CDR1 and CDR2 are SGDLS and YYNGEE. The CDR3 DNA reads TGTGCCAGCAGCGTAGCTGGGGAGGGCCCTACAGATACGCAGTATTTT. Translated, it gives CASSVAGEGPTDTQYF.

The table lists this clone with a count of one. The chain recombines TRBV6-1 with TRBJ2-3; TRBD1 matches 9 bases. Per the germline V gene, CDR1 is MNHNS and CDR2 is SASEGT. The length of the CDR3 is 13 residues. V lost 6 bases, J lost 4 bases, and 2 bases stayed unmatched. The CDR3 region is CASSGQGPDTQYF. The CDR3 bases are TGTGCCAGCAGCGGACAGGGGCCAGATACGCAGTATTTT.

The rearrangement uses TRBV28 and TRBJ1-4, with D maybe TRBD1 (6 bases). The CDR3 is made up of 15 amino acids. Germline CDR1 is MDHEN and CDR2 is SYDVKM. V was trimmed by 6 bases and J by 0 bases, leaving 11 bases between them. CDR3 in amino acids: CASSRGSATNEKLFF. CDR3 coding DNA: TGTGCCAGCAGCAGGGGCTCTGCAACTAATGAAAAACTGTTTTTT.

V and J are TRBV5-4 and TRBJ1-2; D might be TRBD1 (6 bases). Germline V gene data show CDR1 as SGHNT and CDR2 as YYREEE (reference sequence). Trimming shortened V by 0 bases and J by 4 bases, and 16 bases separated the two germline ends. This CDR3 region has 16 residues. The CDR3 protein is CASSLAPGGGGYGYTF. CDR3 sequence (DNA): TGTGCCAGCAGCTTGGCCCCGGGGGGGGGCGGCTATGGCTACACCTTC.

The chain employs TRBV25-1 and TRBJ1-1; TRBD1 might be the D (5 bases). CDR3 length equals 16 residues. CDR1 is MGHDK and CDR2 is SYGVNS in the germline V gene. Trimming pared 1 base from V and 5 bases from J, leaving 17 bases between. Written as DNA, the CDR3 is TGTGCCAGCAGTGAATTGGACACCCCAGGAGTGACTGAAGCTTTCTTT. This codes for CASSELDTPGVTEAFF.

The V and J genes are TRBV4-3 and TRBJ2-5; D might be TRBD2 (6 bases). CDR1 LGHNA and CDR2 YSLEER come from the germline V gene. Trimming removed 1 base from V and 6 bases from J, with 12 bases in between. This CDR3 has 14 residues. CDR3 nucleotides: TGCGCCAGCAGCCAAGGGGCTAGCGATAAGACCCAGTACTTC. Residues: CASSQGASDKTQYF.